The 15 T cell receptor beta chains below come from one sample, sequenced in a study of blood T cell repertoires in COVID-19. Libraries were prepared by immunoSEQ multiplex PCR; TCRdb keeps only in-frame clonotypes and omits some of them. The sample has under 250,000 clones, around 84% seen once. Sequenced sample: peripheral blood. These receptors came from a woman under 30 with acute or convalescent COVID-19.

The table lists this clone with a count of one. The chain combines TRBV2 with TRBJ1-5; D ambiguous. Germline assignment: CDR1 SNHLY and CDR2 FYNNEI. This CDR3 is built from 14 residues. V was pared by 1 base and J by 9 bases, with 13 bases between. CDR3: CASSEEAGRMPQHF. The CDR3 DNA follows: TGTGCCAGCAGTGAAGAGGCAGGCAGGATGCCCCAGCATTTT.

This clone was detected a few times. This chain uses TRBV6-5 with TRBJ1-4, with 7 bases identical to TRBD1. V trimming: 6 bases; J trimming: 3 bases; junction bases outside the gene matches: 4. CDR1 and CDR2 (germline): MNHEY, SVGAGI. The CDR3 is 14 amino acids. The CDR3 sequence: CASSRGQPNEKLFF. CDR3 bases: TGTGCCAGCAGCAGGGGACAGCCTAATGAAAAACTGTTTTTT.

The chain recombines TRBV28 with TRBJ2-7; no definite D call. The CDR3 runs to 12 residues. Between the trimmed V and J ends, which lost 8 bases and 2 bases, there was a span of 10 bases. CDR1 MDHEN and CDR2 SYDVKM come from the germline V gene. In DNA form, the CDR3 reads TGTGCCAGCTCCGAAGCCCCCTACGAGCAGTACTTC. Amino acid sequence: CASSEAPYEQYF. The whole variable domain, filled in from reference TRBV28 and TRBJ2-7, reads DVKVTQSSRYLVKRTGEKVFLECVQDMDHENMFWYRQDPGLGLRLIYFSYDVKMKEKGDIPEGYSVSREKKERFSLILESASTNQTSMYLCASSEAPYEQYFGPGTRLTVT.

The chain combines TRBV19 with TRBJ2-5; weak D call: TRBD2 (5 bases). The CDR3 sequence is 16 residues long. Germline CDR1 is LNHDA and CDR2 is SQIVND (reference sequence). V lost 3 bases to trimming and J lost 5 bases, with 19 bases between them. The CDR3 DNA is TGTGCCAGTAGTATCGGAACTAGTATGACGACGGAGACCCAGTACTTC. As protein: CASSIGTSMTTETQYF.

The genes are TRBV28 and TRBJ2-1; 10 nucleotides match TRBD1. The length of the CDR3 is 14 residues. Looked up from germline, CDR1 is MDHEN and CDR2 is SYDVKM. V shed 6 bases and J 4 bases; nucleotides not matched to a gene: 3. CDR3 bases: TGTGCCAGCAGCGACAGGGGGCCATACAATGAGCAGTTCTTC. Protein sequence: CASSDRGPYNEQFF. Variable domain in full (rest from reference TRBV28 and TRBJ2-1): DVKVTQSSRYLVKRTGEKVFLECVQDMDHENMFWYRQDPGLGLRLIYFSYDVKMKEKGDIPEGYSVSREKKERFSLILESASTNQTSMYLCASSDRGPYNEQFFGPGTRLTVL.

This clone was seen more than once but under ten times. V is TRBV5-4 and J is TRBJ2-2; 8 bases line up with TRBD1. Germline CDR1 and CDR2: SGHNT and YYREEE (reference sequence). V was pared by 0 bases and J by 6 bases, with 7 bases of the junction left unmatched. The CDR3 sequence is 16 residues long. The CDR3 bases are TGTGCCAGCAGCTTGGAGGGACAGGCTATTTCCGGGGAGCTGTTTTTT. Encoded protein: CASSLEGQAISGELFF.

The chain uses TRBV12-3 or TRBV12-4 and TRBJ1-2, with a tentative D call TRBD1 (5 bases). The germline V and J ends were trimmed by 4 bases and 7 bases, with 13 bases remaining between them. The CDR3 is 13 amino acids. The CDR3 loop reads CASSSGNRRGYTF. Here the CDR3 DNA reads TGTGCCAGCAGTTCAGGGAACCGACGTGGCTACACCTTC.

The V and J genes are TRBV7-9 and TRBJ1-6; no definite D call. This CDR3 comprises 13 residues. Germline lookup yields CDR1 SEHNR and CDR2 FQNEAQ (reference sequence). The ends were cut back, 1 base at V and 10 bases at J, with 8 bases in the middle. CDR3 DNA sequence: TGTGCCAGCAGCTTAGAATGGAGATCACCCCTCCACTTT. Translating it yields CASSLEWRSPLHF.

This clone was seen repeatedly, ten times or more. The CDR3 reads CASRPGTGLYEQYF. In DNA form, the CDR3 reads TGTGCCAGCAGACCCGGGACAGGGCTCTACGAGCAGTACTTC. The gene calls are TRBV7-9 and TRBJ2-7; 9 bases match TRBD1. J was trimmed by 3 bases and V by 6 bases; bases with no gene match: 6. The CDR3 sequence is 14 residues long. Germline V lookup: CDR1 SEHNR, CDR2 FQNEAQ (reference sequence).

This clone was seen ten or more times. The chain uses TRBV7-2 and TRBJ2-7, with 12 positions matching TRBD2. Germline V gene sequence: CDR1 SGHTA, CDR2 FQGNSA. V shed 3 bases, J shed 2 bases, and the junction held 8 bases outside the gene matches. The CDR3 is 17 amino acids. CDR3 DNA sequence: TGTGCCAGCAGCTTGGTACTAGCGGGAGGTACCCCCTACGAGCAGTACTTC. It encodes CASSLVLAGGTPYEQYF.

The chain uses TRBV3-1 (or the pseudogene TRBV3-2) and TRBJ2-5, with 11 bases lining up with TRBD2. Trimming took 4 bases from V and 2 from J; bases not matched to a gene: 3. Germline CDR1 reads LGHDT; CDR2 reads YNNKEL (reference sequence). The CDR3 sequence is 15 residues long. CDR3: CASSRGTSGQETQYF. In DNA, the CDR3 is TGTGCCAGCAGCCGAGGGACTAGCGGACAAGAGACCCAGTACTTC.

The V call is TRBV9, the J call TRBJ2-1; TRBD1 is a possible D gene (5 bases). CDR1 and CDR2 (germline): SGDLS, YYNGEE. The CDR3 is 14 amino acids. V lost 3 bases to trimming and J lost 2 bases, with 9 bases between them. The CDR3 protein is CASSGGSTYNEQFF. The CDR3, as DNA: TGTGCCAGCAGCGGGGGCTCGACCTACAATGAGCAGTTCTTC. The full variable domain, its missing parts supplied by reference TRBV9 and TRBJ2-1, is DSGVTQTPKHLITATGQRVTLRCSPRSGDLSVYWYQQSLDQGLQFLIQYYNGEERAKGNILERFSAQQFPDLHSELNLSSLELGDSALYFCASSGGSTYNEQFFGPGTRLTVL.

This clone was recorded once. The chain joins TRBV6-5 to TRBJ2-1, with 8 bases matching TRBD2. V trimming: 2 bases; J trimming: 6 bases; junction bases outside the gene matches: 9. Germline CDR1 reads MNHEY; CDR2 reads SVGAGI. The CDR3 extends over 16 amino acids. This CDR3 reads CASSYQQPGLGNEQFF. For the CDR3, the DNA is TGTGCCAGCAGTTACCAACAGCCGGGACTAGGCAATGAGCAGTTCTTC.

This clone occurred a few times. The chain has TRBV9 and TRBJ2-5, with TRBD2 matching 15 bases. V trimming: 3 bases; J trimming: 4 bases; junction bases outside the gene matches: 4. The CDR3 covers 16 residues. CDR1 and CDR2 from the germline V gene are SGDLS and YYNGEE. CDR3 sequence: CASSAGLAGGSETQYF. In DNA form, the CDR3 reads TGTGCCAGCAGCGCCGGACTAGCGGGAGGGTCAGAGACCCAGTACTTC.

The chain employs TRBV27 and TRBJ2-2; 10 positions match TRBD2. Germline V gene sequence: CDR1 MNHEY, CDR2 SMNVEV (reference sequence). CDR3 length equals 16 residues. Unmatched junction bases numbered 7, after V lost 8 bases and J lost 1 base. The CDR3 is CASCPRTSGNTGELFF. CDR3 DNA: TGTGCCAGCTGCCCTAGGACTAGCGGGAACACCGGGGAGCTGTTTTTT.